Each of the 13 T cell receptor beta chains below was sequenced from the same sample in a study of technical replicates of blood from several donors. Clones were read by immunoSEQ multiplex PCR, and TCRdb kept only the in-frame ones, dropping some. This table holds 68,000 or so clones, 92% found once. The sequencing sample was made of T cells isolated from PBMCs. The receptors were gathered from a human donor in good health.

The chain employs TRBV5-6 and TRBJ2-1, with 11 bases fitting TRBD2. Germline-derived CDR1 and CDR2 are SGHDT and YYEEEE. V lost 4 bases to trimming and J lost 5 bases; unmatched junction nucleotides: 5. This CDR3 region has 15 residues. The chain's CDR3 is CASSGSGRGNNEQFF. The CDR3 nucleotides are TGTGCCAGCAGCGGTAGCGGGAGGGGGAACAATGAGCAGTTCTTC.

CDR3 amino acids: CASSPPRGRAEQYF. CDR3 sequence (DNA): TGTGCCAGCAGCCCCCCTCGCGGGAGAGCCGAGCAGTACTTC. The chain has TRBV2 and TRBJ2-7; 7 nucleotides agree with TRBD2. This CDR3 is built from 14 residues. CDR1 is SNHLY, CDR2 FYNNEI, per germline. After removal of 6 bases from V and 6 bases from J, the junction contained 11 bases not matched to a gene.

In this sample, this clone turned up a few times. The chain uses TRBV19 and TRBJ1-1, with 8 positions matching TRBD1. V was pared by 7 bases and J by 2 bases, with 6 bases of the junction left unmatched. Per the germline V gene, CDR1 is LNHDA and CDR2 is SQIVND (reference sequence). The length of the CDR3 is 14 residues. The CDR3 loop reads CASKGTGDNTEAFF. The CDR3 coding sequence is TGTGCCAGTAAGGGGACAGGTGACAACACTGAAGCTTTCTTT.

This rearrangement joins TRBV11-1 to TRBJ2-5; 9 bases line up with TRBD2. The V gene end was trimmed by 2 bases and the J gene end by 0 bases; junction bases not matched to a gene: 4. The CDR3 is 16 residues long. The V gene's germline CDR1 is SGHAT and CDR2 FQDESV (reference sequence). The CDR3 bases are TGTGCCAGCAGCTTATTACCTAGCGGGAACCAAGAGACCCAGTACTTC. Translation: CASSLLPSGNQETQYF.

This clone was recorded a few times. V gene TRBV5-4 combines with J gene TRBJ2-5; 8 bases are shared with TRBD1. Germline V gene sequence: CDR1 SGHNT, CDR2 YYREEE (reference sequence). Trimming at V came to 5 bases and at J to 2 bases, leaving 5 bases not matched to a gene. CDR3 size: 14 residues. The CDR3: CASRVDREQETQYF. The CDR3 DNA is TGTGCCAGCAGGGTGGACAGGGAGCAAGAGACCCAGTACTTC.

The CDR3 sequence is CSVQNVAQYF. CDR3 DNA sequence: TGCAGCGTTCAGAATGTGGCCCAGTACTTC. V usage is TRBV29-1 and J usage is TRBJ2-5; D is uncertain. V dropped 5 bases and J dropped 9 bases, with 10 bases sitting between them. The CDR3 sequence is 10 residues long. The V gene's germline CDR1 is SQVTM and CDR2 ANQGSEA.

In its sample, this clone was seen a few times. The V call is TRBV19, the J call TRBJ1-3, with 7 bases fitting TRBD1. The junction had 1 base not matched to a gene; V was cut back by 4 bases and J by 4 bases. Germline CDR1 LNHDA, CDR2 SQIVND (reference sequence). The CDR3 is 13 amino acids. CDR3 DNA sequence: TGTGCCAGTAGTACGGGACAGGGAAACACCATATATTTT. Translating gives CASSTGQGNTIYF.

The rearrangement uses TRBV14 and TRBJ1-2; 10 bases match TRBD1. J was trimmed by 6 bases and V by 4 bases; bases with no gene match: 14. Per germline, CDR1 SGHDN and CDR2 FVKESK. CDR3 length: 17 residues. The DNA of the CDR3 is TGTGCCAGCAGCCCTAGGGGGACAGGGGAACGTAGGAATGGCTACACCTTC. Its translation: CASSPRGTGERRNGYTF.

This clone showed up just once. This chain connects TRBV29-1 to TRBJ2-7; D might be TRBD1 (8 bases). Germline V gene sequence: CDR1 SQVTM, CDR2 ANQGSEA. The CDR3 covers 11 residues. Deletions cut 6 bases from V and 6 bases from J, with 12 bases between. The CDR3 is CSVQGGGEQYF. In DNA, the CDR3 is TGCAGCGTACAGGGGGGGGGCGAGCAGTACTTC.

This rearrangement joins TRBV2 to TRBJ1-1; D gene unclear. V lost 3 bases to trimming and J lost 0 bases, with 8 bases between them. Germline CDR1 and CDR2: SNHLY and FYNNEI. This CDR3 is 14 amino acids long. The CDR3 DNA reads TGTGCCAGCAGTGATTATCCCTTGAACACTGAAGCTTTCTTT. Residues: CASSDYPLNTEAFF.

This clone was seen a few times. The rearrangement joins TRBV19 to TRBJ1-1, with D maybe TRBD1 (5 bases). This CDR3 has 12 amino acids. V was cut by 5 bases and J by 3 bases, with 7 bases left in between. Germline values: CDR1 LNHDA, CDR2 SQIVND (reference sequence). As DNA, the CDR3 is TGTGCCAGTAGTTTCAGGGACACTGAAGCTTTCTTT. Amino acids: CASSFRDTEAFF.

J is TRBJ2-1 and V is TRBV7-3; TRBD2 matches 7 bases. The CDR3 runs 16 residues. CDR1 is SGHTA, CDR2 FQGTGA, per germline. After removal of 2 bases from V and 0 bases from J, the junction contained 4 bases not matched to a gene. CDR3: CASSLLASGSYNEQFF. CDR3 DNA sequence: TGTGCCAGCAGCTTATTGGCTAGCGGCTCCTACAATGAGCAGTTCTTC.

This sequence joins TRBV5-1 and TRBJ1-3; D is uncertain. The V end lost 2 bases, the J end lost 7 bases, and 16 bases lay between the germline ends. This CDR3 is 15 amino acids long. Germline V gene sequence: CDR1 SGHRS, CDR2 YFSETQ. The CDR3 DNA sequence: TGCGCCAGCAGCTTCGCGGCGCAAAGTGGGAACACCATATATTTT. Residues: CASSFAAQSGNTIYF.